The clone carrying this TCR beta chain was detected only a few times. The CDR3 length is 16 residues. The V end was cut by 6 bases, the J end by 3 bases, with 17 bases between. Germline V gene data show CDR1 as LGHNA and CDR2 as YSLEER. Original handling: Amplification of reference gene primers provided the estimated nucleated cell counts. Clones were sequenced by immunoSEQ multiplex PCR, and TCRdb holds only the in-frame ones, with some missing. V and J calls and clone size are copied from that table; D and trimming were computed from the DNA. This sample has about 170,000 clones; approximately 84% occur once, and the top ten carry less than 9%. The data stem from a study of blood T cell repertoires in COVID-19. Overall study context: Italy, Spain and the United States were the sources of the convalescent and acute COVID-19 samples. PBMCs, B-cell-depleted T cells, or T cells provided the cDNA or gDNA that made up the material.

The sequence was obtained from a man aged 35 to 55 who had recovered from COVID-19. The source material was peripheral blood. V gene TRBV4-3 combines with J gene TRBJ2-2; possibly TRBD1 for D (5 bases). Here the CDR3 DNA reads TGCGCCAGCAGTCGTCCCAGGGTTTCGCACACCGGGGAGCTGTTTTTT. It specifies CASSRPRVSHTGELFF.